Following are 12 T cell receptor beta chains from one sample sequenced in a study of T cell repertoires in cytomegalovirus infection. MiXCR, applied by TCRdb to the reads, yields one record per CDR3 protein. The sample gives about 71,000 distinct CDR3 sequences, about 20% of which show up once; approximately 61% is in the top ten. Their target antigens are unknown. The specimen comprised CD8+ T cells from cultured PBMCs, sampled from culture after CMV antigen stimulation. The source is a human donor in good health (CMV status not recorded). Some clones in this sample may be carry-over from other donors' samples.

This rearrangement joins TRBV11-1 to TRBJ1-1; D not resolved. The germline gives CDR1 SGHAT, CDR2 FQDESV (reference sequence). The CDR3 is 13 residues long. The V end was cut by 6 bases, the J end by 5 bases, with 13 bases between. This CDR3 is CASSVGGWTEAFF. In DNA, the CDR3 is TGTGCCAGCAGTGTCGGAGGGTGGACTGAAGCTTTCTTT.

The rearrangement links TRBV6-2 or TRBV6-3 to TRBJ1-2, with D tentatively TRBD1 (5 bases). Germline V gene data show CDR1 as MNHEY and CDR2 as SVGEGT. V was pared by 2 bases and J by 4 bases, with 11 bases between. This CDR3 region has 14 residues. The CDR3 nucleotides read TGTGCCAGCAGTTACGAGACAGAAGGCTATGGCTACACCTTC. Translating it yields CASSYETEGYGYTF.

The chain is built from TRBV7-2 and TRBJ2-7, with a possible D match to TRBD2 (7 bases). V dropped 5 bases and J dropped 7 bases, with 18 bases sitting between them. The germline V gene has CDR1 SGHTA and CDR2 FQGNSA. This CDR3 is 14 amino acids long. The DNA for the CDR3 is TGTGCCAGCAGCCTCATAGGGGGGGGTCGGGAGCAGTACTTC. This translates into CASSLIGGGREQYF. Full variable domain (remainder filled in from reference TRBV7-2 and TRBJ2-7): GAGVSQSPSNKVTEKGKDVELRCDPISGHTALYWYRQSLGQGLEFLIYFQGNSAPDKSGLPSDRFSAERTGGSVSTLTIQRTQQEDSAVYLCASSLIGGGREQYFGPGTRLTVT.

V and J are TRBV12-5 and TRBJ2-7; no clear D. V lost 0 bases to trimming and J lost 4 bases, with 4 bases between them. In germline, CDR1 is LGHNT, CDR2 FRNRAP. This CDR3 is built from 12 residues. The CDR3 nucleotides read TGTGCTAGTGGTTTGGTATATTACGAGCAGTACTTC. The encoded protein is CASGLVYYEQYF.

This sequence joins TRBV11-3 and TRBJ2-2, with 7 nucleotides matching TRBD1. The trim removed 5 bases at V and 4 bases at J, leaving 7 bases unmatched. Germline V gene data show CDR1 as SGHNT and CDR2 as YENEEA. The CDR3 has 15 residues. CDR3 sequence (DNA): TGTGCCAGCAGCCCCATGACAGGGTTCACCGGGGAGCTGTTTTTT. It encodes CASSPMTGFTGELFF.

The rearrangement links TRBV7-8 to TRBJ1-2, with D maybe TRBD1 (5 bases). This CDR3 has 17 residues. Germline values: CDR1 SGHVS, CDR2 FQNEAQ. V lost 2 bases, J lost 4 bases, and 20 bases lay in between. The CDR3 sequence is CASSLNLGEGTRYGYTF. CDR3 bases: TGTGCCAGCAGCTTAAACCTTGGTGAGGGGACTCGCTATGGCTACACCTTC.

This clonotype was seen more than once but under ten times. This chain connects TRBV6-8 to TRBJ1-1; the D is unclear. V was shortened by 3 bases and J by 4 bases, with 12 bases between the two germline ends. Looked up from germline, CDR1 is MNHGY and CDR2 is SAAAGT. The CDR3 is 14 amino acids. CDR3 amino acids: CASSYVSGTTEAFF. CDR3 in DNA: TGTGCCAGCAGTTATGTGTCAGGAACCACTGAAGCTTTCTTT.

This chain joins TRBV28 and TRBJ1-5; D unresolved. Germline CDR1 and CDR2: MDHEN and SYDVKM. The CDR3 spans 16 residues. V was shortened by 8 bases and J by 0 bases, with 17 bases between the two germline ends. The DNA of the CDR3 is TGTGCCAGCTCGTCGGGAACAGATAATAGCAATCAGCCCCAGCATTTT. Translation gives CASSSGTDNSNQPQHF.

This chain uses TRBV7-2 with TRBJ1-1; D perhaps matches TRBD1 (6 bases). With 2 bases removed from V and 5 bases from J, the gap between germline ends came to 9 bases. The germline V gene has CDR1 SGHTA and CDR2 FQGNSA. The CDR3 is 13 amino acids. The DNA for the CDR3 is TGTGCCAGCAGCTTAAAAGGGGGAACTGAAGCTTTCTTT. Residues: CASSLKGGTEAFF.

This sequence joins TRBV20-1 and TRBJ2-1; D might be TRBD2 (5 bases). V lost 6 bases, J lost 0 bases, and 12 bases lay in between. Germline CDR1 reads DFQATT; CDR2 reads SNEGSKA (reference sequence). The CDR3 has 14 residues. The CDR3 loop reads CSALRESSYNEQFF. The CDR3 bases are TGCAGTGCCTTGAGGGAAAGCTCCTACAATGAGCAGTTCTTC.

This clonotype was detected a few times. The chain joins TRBV7-2 to TRBJ2-5; 11 bases fit TRBD2. Germline lookup yields CDR1 SGHTA and CDR2 FQGNSA. The CDR3 contains 17 residues. Trimming cost V 2 bases and J 5 bases; bases outside gene matches: 10. The CDR3 protein is CASSLKPSSGGRETQYF. The CDR3, as DNA: TGTGCCAGCAGCTTAAAGCCCTCTAGCGGGGGGAGGGAGACCCAGTACTTC.

This clonotype was seen only a few times. The chain employs TRBV12-3 or TRBV12-4 and TRBJ2-1; 9 bases align to TRBD2. The CDR3 consists of 16 residues. With 3 bases clipped from V and 6 bases from J, the junction kept 9 bases outside the gene matches. CDR3 loop: CASSLRWAGGPNEQFF. CDR3 bases: TGTGCCAGCAGTTTGCGGTGGGCGGGGGGGCCCAATGAGCAGTTCTTC.